This T cell receptor (beta chain) is from a study of T cell repertoires in cytomegalovirus infection. In the study overall: Indications came from public TCR beta signatures; they pointed to CMV infection and to a matching HLA type. Overall study findings and caveats: Identification of carriers of CMV plus the relevant HLA was performed using cumulative public TCR beta family frequency. In two of eight donors, the top clonotype was HLA-C-restricted CMV-specific.

Using its own MiXCR run on the reads, TCRdb lists one record per CDR3 protein. The repertoire holds about 310,000 distinct CDR3 sequences, with about a tenth as singletons. Many counts were recorded for this clonotype. As yet, its antigen is unknown. This CDR3 region has 15 residues. Per the germline V gene, CDR1 is SGHVS and CDR2 is FNYEAQ. V dropped 5 bases and J dropped 0; count of bases not matched to a gene: 3. V and J are TRBV7-6 and TRBJ2-1; 8 bases fit TRBD2. This TCR was recovered from a human donor in good health (CMV status not recorded). Some clones in this sample may be carry-over from other donors' samples. The sample was PBMCs. The DNA for the CDR3 is TGTGCCAGCAGCCTTCGGGGGGGCTCCTACAATGAGCAGTTCTTC. Its translation is CASSLRGGSYNEQFF.